The source of this TCR beta chain is a study of blood T cell repertoires in COVID-19. On the study more broadly: Researchers got acute and convalescent COVID-19 samples from the United States, Italy and Spain. The analysed material was cDNA or gDNA that came from T cells, B-cell-depleted T cells, or PBMCs.

Two consecutive negative NP/OP PCR tests, clearance, or resolved symptoms defined Cohort 3 recovery. Authors' processing steps: Estimation of nucleated cell counts relied on the amplification of reference gene primers. This table comes from immunoSEQ multiplex PCR, and its TCRdb copy is limited to in-frame clones, with some not included. V and J calls and clone size are given by that table; D and trimming were obtained from the DNA. The data hold around 360,000 clones, with roughly 84% observed a single time. The sample consisted of PBMCs or T cells enriched from blood (not recorded which). The sequence derives from a woman aged 25 to 39 who had recovered from COVID-19.

The CDR3 DNA is TGTGCCAGCAGGAGGGCAGTCACTGAAGCTTTCTTT. It yields the protein CASRRAVTEAFF. The rearrangement uses TRBV6-5 and TRBJ1-1; D uncertain. Looked up from germline, CDR1 is MNHEY and CDR2 is SVGAGI. There are 12 residues in the CDR3. Trimming took off 6 bases at V and 4 bases at J, with 9 bases between the two ends.